This T cell receptor beta chain was obtained from a study of PD-1 blockade in classical Hodgkin lymphoma. Study results and limitations: It was CD4+ TCR diversity, not CD8+, that rose significantly by C4D1. Baseline diversity was lower in partial responders and progressors than complete responders.

V shed 4 bases and J 3 bases; nucleotides not matched to a gene: 9. This CDR3 comprises 17 residues. Germline lookup yields CDR1 MNHEY and CDR2 SMNVEV (reference sequence). Concerning this clone: Its specificity is not known.

Brentuximab vedotin exposure varied among the patients, all of whom had relapsed after autologous stem cell transplantation. Isolated CD8+ T cells were derived from thawed PBMCs through magnetic negative selection. Complete response, partial response or progressive disease made up the best responses. Data came from immunoSEQ multiplex PCR; TCRdb stores just in-frame clones and leaves some out. The sample has around 7,600 clones, just over 85% seen once. The chain has TRBV27 and TRBJ2-3; TRBD2 aligns across 11 bases. The sample in question was CD8+ T cells from blood, obtained at baseline. This TCR derives from a human donor with classical Hodgkin lymphoma. This CDR3 is CASSSPIAGGSTDTQYF. The CDR3 DNA sequence: TGTGCCAGCAGTTCGCCAATAGCGGGGGGGTCGACAGATACGCAGTATTTT.